This entry concerns a single T cell receptor (beta chain). This sample is part of a study of blood T cell repertoires in COVID-19. This CDR3 is built from 13 residues. CDR1 and CDR2 from the germline V gene are MNHEY and SVGEGT. V was shortened by 3 bases and J by 7 bases, with 10 bases between the two germline ends. Generated by immunoSEQ multiplex PCR, the TCRdb table keeps only in-frame clones and is missing some. Of under 100,000 clones detected, around 82% appear once; the ten largest clones hold about 10%. The receptor comes from a man aged 55-75 years with acute or convalescent COVID-19. The source material was peripheral blood. The chain employs TRBV6-2 or TRBV6-3 and TRBJ1-5, with D hard to call. CDR3 bases: TGTGCCAGCAGTTATGACGGGTACCAGCCCCAGCATTTT. It is translated as CASSYDGYQPQHF.